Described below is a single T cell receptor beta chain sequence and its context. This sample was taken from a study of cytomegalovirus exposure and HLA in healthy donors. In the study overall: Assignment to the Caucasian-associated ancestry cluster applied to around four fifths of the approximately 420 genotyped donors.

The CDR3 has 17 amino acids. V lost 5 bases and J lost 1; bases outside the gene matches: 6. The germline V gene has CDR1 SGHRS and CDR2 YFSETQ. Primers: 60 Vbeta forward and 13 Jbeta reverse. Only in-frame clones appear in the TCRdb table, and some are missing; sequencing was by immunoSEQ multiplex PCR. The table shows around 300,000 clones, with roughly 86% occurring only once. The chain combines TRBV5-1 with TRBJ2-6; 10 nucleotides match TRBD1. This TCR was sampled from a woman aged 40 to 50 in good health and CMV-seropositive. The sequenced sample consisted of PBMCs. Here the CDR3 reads CASRPGQGSSGANVLTF. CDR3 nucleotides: TGCGCCAGCAGACCGGGACAGGGGTCGTCTGGGGCCAACGTCCTGACTTTC.